This entry lists 24 T cell receptor beta chains sequenced from one sample in a study of PD-1 blockade in classical Hodgkin lymphoma. Time point meaning: cycle 4 day 1 (C4D1), after less than seven weeks of nivolumab. Every patient relapsed after autologous stem cell transplantation, and brentuximab vedotin exposure varied. Negative selection with magnetic separation was used to purify CD4+ T cells from thawed PBMCs. Generated by immunoSEQ multiplex PCR, the TCRdb table keeps only in-frame clones and is missing some. The sample contains almost 30,000 clones, approximately 78% of which appear only once. The starting material was CD4+ T cells from blood, obtained before the fourth cycle of nivolumab. All receptors derive from a human donor with classical Hodgkin lymphoma.

This chain links TRBV10-2 with TRBJ2-3, with 7 bases identical to TRBD2. Germline V gene sequence: CDR1 WSHSY, CDR2 SAAADI. CDR3 length: 14 amino acids. V was clipped by 8 bases and J by 1 base; unmatched bases: 6. CDR3 bases: TGCGCCAGCGGGGGGGTCACGGGCACAGATACGCAGTATTTT. Residues: CASGGVTGTDTQYF.

V usage is TRBV6-4 and J usage is TRBJ1-6, with a possible D match to TRBD1 (6 bases). The CDR3 has 15 residues. Germline lookup yields CDR1 MRHNA and CDR2 SNTAGT. Deletions cut 6 bases from V and 9 bases from J, with 18 bases between. CDR3 DNA sequence: TGTGCCAGCAGCCCAGGGGCGCGGATGGGTTCACCCCTCCACTTT. Encoded protein: CASSPGARMGSPLHF.

The chain combines TRBV25-1 with TRBJ1-1, with D tentatively TRBD1 (5 bases). This CDR3 contains 14 residues. Germline CDR1 is MGHDK and CDR2 is SYGVNS. The V end lost 3 bases, the J end lost 4 bases, and 12 bases lay between the germline ends. The CDR3 nucleotides read TGTGCCAGCAGTGAGACGAGGGGCGTCACTGAAGCTTTCTTT. Its protein product is CASSETRGVTEAFF.

The rearrangement links TRBV4-1 to TRBJ1-6; the D is unclear. The CDR3 runs 14 residues. V shed 4 bases and J shed 10 bases, with 14 bases lying between them. Germline V gene data show CDR1 as MGHRA and CDR2 as YSYEKL. CDR3 residues: CASSLRDPGSPLHF. The CDR3 bases are TGCGCCAGCAGCCTCCGGGATCCGGGCTCACCCCTCCACTTT.

This clone was found once. The DNA for the CDR3 is TGTGCCAGCAGCCCCGTCCGAGGAAGGGCTGGAAACACCATATATTTT. Translating gives CASSPVRGRAGNTIYF. The chain couples TRBV7-9 to TRBJ1-3; D is unclear. The ends were cut back, 5 bases at V and 2 bases at J, with 16 bases in the middle. The CDR3 runs to 16 residues. Germline CDR1 SEHNR, CDR2 FQNEAQ (reference sequence).

The genes are TRBV5-1 and TRBJ1-4, with D possibly being TRBD1 (6 bases). This CDR3 has 15 amino acids. Trimming took 6 bases from V and 5 from J, leaving 17 bases between them. Germline V gives CDR1 SGHRS, CDR2 YFSETQ. The chain's CDR3 is CASIQGGGVNEKLFF. The CDR3 bases are TGCGCCAGCATACAGGGCGGTGGAGTAAATGAAAAACTGTTTTTT.

The chain employs TRBV18 and TRBJ1-2; no reliable D call. The CDR3 has 14 amino acids. The V gene's germline CDR1 is KGHSH and CDR2 LQKENI. The V gene lost 2 bases and the J gene lost 2 bases, with 9 bases spanning the gap. The CDR3 spells CASSPIARNYGYTF. The CDR3, as DNA: TGTGCCAGCTCACCAATTGCAAGAAACTATGGCTACACCTTC.

This sequence joins TRBV27 and TRBJ2-7; 9 bases agree with TRBD1. The ends lost 2 bases at V and 3 bases at J; junction bases unmatched: 14. This CDR3 comprises 18 residues. The germline V gene has CDR1 MNHEY and CDR2 SMNVEV (reference sequence). In DNA, the CDR3 is TGTGCCAGCAGTTTAGCACAGGGGGCGATCGCGGGTGGCTACGAGCAGTACTTC. Protein: CASSLAQGAIAGGYEQYF.

The chain joins TRBV2 to TRBJ2-7; D might be TRBD2 (5 bases). This CDR3 is built from 10 residues. Deletions cut 6 bases from V and 6 bases from J, with 6 bases between. The germline CDR1 and CDR2 sequences are SNHLY and FYNNEI. CDR3 in DNA: TGTGCCAGCAGGCGGGCCGAGCAGTACTTC. Residues: CASRRAEQYF.

The gene calls are TRBV28 and TRBJ1-2, with D unclear. Germline V gives CDR1 MDHEN, CDR2 SYDVKM. V shed 6 bases and J shed 4 bases, with 9 bases lying between them. The CDR3 is made up of 12 amino acids. As DNA, the CDR3 is TGTGCCAGCAGGGGATCGGGCTATGGCTACACCTTC. This encodes CASRGSGYGYTF.

This clone was counted a few times. This chain links TRBV6-6 with TRBJ1-5; 10 bases fit TRBD1. CDR1 and CDR2 (germline): MNHNY, SVGAGI (reference sequence). The CDR3 is 16 amino acids. With V trimmed by 0 bases and J by 5 bases, 4 bases remained unmatched. CDR3 in amino acids: CASSYSSGQGDQPQHF. Here the CDR3 DNA reads TGTGCCAGCAGTTACTCGAGTGGACAGGGGGATCAGCCCCAGCATTTT.

This clone was counted between two and nine times. As DNA, the CDR3 is TGCGCCAGCAGCCCCGGCTCCTCTGGAAACACCATATATTTT. Translation gives CASSPGSSGNTIYF. The chain employs TRBV5-1 and TRBJ1-3; D is ambiguous. V dropped 4 bases and J dropped 0 bases, with 8 bases sitting between them. CDR3 size: 14 residues. In germline, CDR1 is SGHRS, CDR2 YFSETQ.

The V call is TRBV4-2, the J call TRBJ2-5; possibly TRBD1 for D (6 bases). This CDR3 is built from 14 residues. The V gene's germline CDR1 is LGHNA and CDR2 YNFKEQ. V was pared by 7 bases and J by 8 bases, with 20 bases between. The CDR3 protein is CASKTTGPEGTQYF. CDR3 bases: TGTGCCAGCAAAACGACAGGCCCTGAGGGTACCCAGTACTTC.

DNA of the CDR3: TGTGCCAGCAGCTTAGGGACAGGGGTTGACGCGAGCAATCAGCCCCAGCATTTT. Its protein is CASSLGTGVDASNQPQHF. This chain links TRBV7-9 with TRBJ1-5; 9 positions match TRBD1. This CDR3 region has 18 residues. The ends lost 1 base at V and 1 base at J; junction bases unmatched: 8. Looked up from germline, CDR1 is SEHNR and CDR2 is FQNEAQ (reference sequence).

The chain recombines TRBV5-1 with TRBJ2-1; TRBD1 aligns across 7 bases. Germline loops: CDR1 SGHRS, CDR2 YFSETQ. J was trimmed by 8 bases and V by 2 bases; bases with no gene match: 7. This CDR3 contains 14 residues. The CDR3 reads CASSLGRGLDEQFF. In nucleotides, the CDR3 is TGCGCCAGCAGCTTAGGCAGGGGGTTGGATGAGCAGTTCTTC.

The V call is TRBV5-1, the J call TRBJ2-5, with no clear D. Per germline, CDR1 SGHRS and CDR2 YFSETQ. The CDR3 is 12 residues long. Trimming removed 3 bases at V and 6 bases at J, with 9 bases between. The CDR3, as DNA: TGCGCCAGCAGCTACACGGATCAGACCCAGTACTTC. It codes for CASSYTDQTQYF.

Comment on this clone: Within the sample, other DNA sequences also encode this same CDR3. The V gene is TRBV5-1, the J gene TRBJ1-3; D is ambiguous. The CDR3 has 14 amino acids. Per the germline V gene, CDR1 is SGHRS and CDR2 is YFSETQ. V dropped 1 base and J dropped 2 bases, with 7 bases sitting between them. The CDR3 loop is CASSLTGTGNTIYF. CDR3 bases: TGCGCCAGCAGCTTGACCGGGACTGGAAACACCATATATTTT.

This clone was seen a handful of times. V usage is TRBV20-1 and J usage is TRBJ1-2, with TRBD1 as a possible D gene (6 bases). The CDR3 sequence is 11 residues long. Germline-derived CDR1 and CDR2 are DFQATT and SNEGSKA (reference sequence). In DNA, the CDR3 is TGCAGAGCCGGAACAGGGAATGGCTACACCTTC. This translates into CRAGTGNGYTF.

The V and J genes are TRBV2 and TRBJ1-1; D is unresolved. The CDR3 is made up of 15 amino acids. Germline V lookup: CDR1 SNHLY, CDR2 FYNNEI. Trimming pared 8 bases from V and 3 bases from J, leaving 19 bases between. CDR3 loop: CASGRPRPGDTEAFF. Here the CDR3 DNA reads TGTGCCAGCGGACGTCCGAGACCTGGGGACACTGAAGCTTTCTTT.

J is TRBJ2-2 and V is TRBV29-1, with D possibly being TRBD2 (6 bases). Germline CDR1 SQVTM, CDR2 ANQGSEA. Trimming cost V 7 bases and J 7 bases, with 19 bases left between them. The CDR3 loop spans 14 amino acids. CDR3 sequence (DNA): TGCAGCGCAACACTATACGACGGGGGCGGGGAGCTGTTTTTT. Amino acids: CSATLYDGGGELFF.

This chain links TRBV5-1 with TRBJ2-1, with TRBD2 matching 9 bases. The junction had 7 bases not matched to a gene; V was cut back by 0 bases and J by 9 bases. This CDR3 is built from 15 residues. CDR1 is SGHRS and CDR2 is YFSETQ in the germline V gene. The chain's CDR3 is CASSLEGGGASEQFF. The CDR3 DNA reads as TGCGCCAGCAGCTTGGAGGGCGGGGGGGCCTCTGAGCAGTTCTTC. The full variable domain, with the rest looked up from reference TRBV5-1 and TRBJ2-1, is KAGVTQTPRYLIKTRGQQVTLSCSPISGHRSVSWYQQTPGQGLQFLFEYFSETQRNKGNFPGRFSGRQFSNSRSEMNVSTLELGDSALYLCASSLEGGGASEQFFGPGTRLTVL.

The CDR3 region is CASSTRAGGHQETQYF. The CDR3 DNA sequence: TGTGCCAGTAGTACTCGAGCGGGGGGCCACCAAGAGACCCAGTACTTC. The gene calls are TRBV19 and TRBJ2-5; the match to TRBD2 covers 9 bases. CDR3 length: 16 amino acids. Germline loops: CDR1 LNHDA, CDR2 SQIVND (reference sequence). Trimming removed 4 bases from V and 0 bases from J; junction bases left unmatched: 6.

The rearrangement joins TRBV2 to TRBJ2-5, with 12 bases matching TRBD2. This CDR3 comprises 15 residues. V shed 8 bases, J shed 5 bases, and the junction held 9 bases outside the gene matches. Per the germline V gene, CDR1 is SNHLY and CDR2 is FYNNEI. The CDR3 DNA sequence: TGTGCCAGCCGGACTAGCGGGGTCTTAGGGGAGACCCAGTACTTC. Translation gives CASRTSGVLGETQYF. The variable domain in full, completed from reference TRBV2 and TRBJ2-5, reads EPEVTQTPSHQVTQMGQEVILRCVPISNHLYFYWYRQILGQKVEFLVSFYNNEISEKSEIFDDQFSVERPDGSNFTLKIRSTKLEDSAMYFCASRTSGVLGETQYFGPGTRLLVL.

The chain couples TRBV5-1 to TRBJ2-3, with TRBD1 identical over 10 bases. Germline CDR1 SGHRS, CDR2 YFSETQ. The length of the CDR3 is 15 residues. Unmatched junction bases numbered 7, after V lost 6 bases and J lost 3 bases. The CDR3 reads CASMPQGQGTDTQYF. CDR3 bases: TGCGCCAGCATGCCCCAGGGACAGGGGACAGATACGCAGTATTTT.